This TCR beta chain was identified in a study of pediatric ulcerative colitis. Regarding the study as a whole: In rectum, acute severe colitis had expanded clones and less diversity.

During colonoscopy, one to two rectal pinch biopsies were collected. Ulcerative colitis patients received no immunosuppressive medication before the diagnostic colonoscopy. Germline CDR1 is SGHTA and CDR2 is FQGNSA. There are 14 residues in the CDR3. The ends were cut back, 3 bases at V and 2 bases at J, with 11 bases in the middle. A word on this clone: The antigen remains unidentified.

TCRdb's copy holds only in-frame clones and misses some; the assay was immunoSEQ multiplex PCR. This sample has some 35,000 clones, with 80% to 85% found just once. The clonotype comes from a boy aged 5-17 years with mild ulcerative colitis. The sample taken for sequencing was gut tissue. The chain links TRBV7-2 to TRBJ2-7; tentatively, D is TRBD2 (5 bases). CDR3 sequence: CASSFSHGAYEQYF. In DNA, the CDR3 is TGTGCCAGCAGCTTTAGTCACGGGGCCTACGAGCAGTACTTC.